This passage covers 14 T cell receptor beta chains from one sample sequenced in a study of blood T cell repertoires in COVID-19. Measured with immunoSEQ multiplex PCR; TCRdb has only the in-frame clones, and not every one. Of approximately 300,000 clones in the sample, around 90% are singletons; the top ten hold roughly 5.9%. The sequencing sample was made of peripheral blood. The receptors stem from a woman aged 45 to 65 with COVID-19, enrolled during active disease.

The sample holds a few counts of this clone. CDR3 nucleotides: TGTGCCAGCAGTTACAAGGGGGAGACAGTCTATGGCTACACCTTC. This sequence encodes CASSYKGETVYGYTF. J is TRBJ1-2 and V is TRBV6-6; maybe TRBD1 (6 bases). The V gene lost 2 bases and the J gene lost 4 bases, with 14 bases spanning the gap. The CDR3 runs 15 residues. In germline, CDR1 is MNHNY, CDR2 SVGAGI (reference sequence).

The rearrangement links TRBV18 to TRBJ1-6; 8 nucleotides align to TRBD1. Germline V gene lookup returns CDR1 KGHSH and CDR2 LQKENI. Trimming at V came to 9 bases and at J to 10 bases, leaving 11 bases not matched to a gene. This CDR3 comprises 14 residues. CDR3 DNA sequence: TGTGCCAGTTTTCCAGGGGACAGGATATCACCCCTCCACTTT. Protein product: CASFPGDRISPLHF.

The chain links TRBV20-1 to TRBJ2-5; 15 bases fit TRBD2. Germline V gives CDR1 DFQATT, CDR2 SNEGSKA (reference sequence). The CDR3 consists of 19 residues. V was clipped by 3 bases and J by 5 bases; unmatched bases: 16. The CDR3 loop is CSASWRGGTSGRSWETQYF. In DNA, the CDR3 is TGCAGTGCTAGTTGGAGGGGTGGGACTAGCGGGAGGTCTTGGGAGACCCAGTACTTC.

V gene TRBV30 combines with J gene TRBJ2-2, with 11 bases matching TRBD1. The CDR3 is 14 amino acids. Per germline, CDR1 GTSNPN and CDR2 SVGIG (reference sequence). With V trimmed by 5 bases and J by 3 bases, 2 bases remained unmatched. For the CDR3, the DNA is TGTGCCTGGTGGGACAGGGGGTACACCGGGGAGCTGTTTTTT. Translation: CAWWDRGYTGELFF.

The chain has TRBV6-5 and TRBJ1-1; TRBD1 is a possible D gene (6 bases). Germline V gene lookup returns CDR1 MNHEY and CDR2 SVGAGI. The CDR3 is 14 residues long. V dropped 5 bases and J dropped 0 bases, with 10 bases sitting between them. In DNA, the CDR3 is TGTGCCAGCAGTCCGGACAGACTGAACACTGAAGCTTTCTTT. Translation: CASSPDRLNTEAFF.

The CDR3: CASSPTTGWTEAFF. The CDR3 DNA sequence: TGTGCCAGCTCACCCACGACAGGGTGGACTGAAGCTTTCTTT. V is TRBV18 and J is TRBJ1-1; 7 bases are a match to TRBD1. Germline loops: CDR1 KGHSH, CDR2 LQKENI. V was clipped by 3 bases and J by 5 bases; unmatched bases: 6. The CDR3 length is 14 residues.

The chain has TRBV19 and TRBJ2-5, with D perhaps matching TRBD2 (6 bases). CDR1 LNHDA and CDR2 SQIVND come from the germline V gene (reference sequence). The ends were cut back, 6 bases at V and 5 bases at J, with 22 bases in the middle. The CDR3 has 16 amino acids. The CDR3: CASSISPQGGGETQYF. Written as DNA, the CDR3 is TGTGCCAGTAGCATCTCTCCGCAGGGCGGAGGGGAGACCCAGTACTTC.

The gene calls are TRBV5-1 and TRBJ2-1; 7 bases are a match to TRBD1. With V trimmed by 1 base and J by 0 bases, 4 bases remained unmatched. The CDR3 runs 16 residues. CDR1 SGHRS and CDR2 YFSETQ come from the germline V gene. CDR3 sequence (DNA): TGCGCCAGCAGCTTGCGGGGACAGAGCTCCTACAATGAGCAGTTCTTC. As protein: CASSLRGQSSYNEQFF.

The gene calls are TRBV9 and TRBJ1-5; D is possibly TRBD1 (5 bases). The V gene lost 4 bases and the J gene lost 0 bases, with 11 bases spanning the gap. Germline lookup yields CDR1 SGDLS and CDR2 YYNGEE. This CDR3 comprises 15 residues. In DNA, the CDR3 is TGTGCCAGCAGCCGGGGGATCAATAGCAATCAGCCCCAGCATTTT. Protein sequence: CASSRGINSNQPQHF.

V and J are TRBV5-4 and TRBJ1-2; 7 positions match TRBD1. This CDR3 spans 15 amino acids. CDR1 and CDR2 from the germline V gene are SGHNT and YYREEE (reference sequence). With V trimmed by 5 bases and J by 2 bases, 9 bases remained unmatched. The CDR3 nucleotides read TGTGCCAGCAGTCAAAGACAGGGAACCAACTATGGCTACACCTTC. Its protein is CASSQRQGTNYGYTF.

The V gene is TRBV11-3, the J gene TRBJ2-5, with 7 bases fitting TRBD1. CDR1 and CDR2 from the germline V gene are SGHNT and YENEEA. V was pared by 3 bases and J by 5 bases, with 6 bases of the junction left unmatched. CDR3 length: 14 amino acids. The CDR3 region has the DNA TGTGCCAGCAGCTTGTCAGGGGGTGGTGAGACCCAGTACTTC. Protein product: CASSLSGGGETQYF.

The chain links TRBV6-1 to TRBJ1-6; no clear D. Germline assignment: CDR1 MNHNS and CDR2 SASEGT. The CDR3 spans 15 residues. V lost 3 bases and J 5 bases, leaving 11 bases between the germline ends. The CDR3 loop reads CASSEEGENNSPLHF. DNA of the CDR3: TGTGCCAGCAGTGAGGAGGGCGAGAATAATTCACCCCTCCACTTT.

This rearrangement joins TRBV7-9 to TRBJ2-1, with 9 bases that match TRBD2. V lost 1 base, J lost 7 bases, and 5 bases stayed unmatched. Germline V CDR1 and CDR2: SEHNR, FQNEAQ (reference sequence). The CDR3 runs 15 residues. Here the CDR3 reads CASSLEIAGANEQFF. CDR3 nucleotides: TGTGCCAGCAGCTTAGAAATAGCGGGAGCGAATGAGCAGTTCTTC. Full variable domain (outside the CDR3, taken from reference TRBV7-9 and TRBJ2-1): DTGVSQNPRHKITKRGQNVTFRCDPISEHNRLYWYRQTLGQGPEFLTYFQNEAQLEKSRLLSDRFSAERPKGSFSTLEIQRTEQGDSAMYLCASSLEIAGANEQFFGPGTRLTVL.

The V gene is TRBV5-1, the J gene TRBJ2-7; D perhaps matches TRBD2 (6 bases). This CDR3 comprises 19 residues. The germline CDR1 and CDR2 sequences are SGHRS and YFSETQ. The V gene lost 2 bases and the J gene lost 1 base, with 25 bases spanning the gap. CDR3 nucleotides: TGCGCCAGCAGCTTTGCTCGGGACTTACGCCTGGAGTCGTCCTACGAGCAGTACTTC. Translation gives CASSFARDLRLESSYEQYF.